This TCR beta chain derives from a study of PD-L1 blockade in urothelial cancer. Trimming shortened V by 3 bases and J by 8 bases, and 13 bases separated the two germline ends. The CDR3 is 14 residues long. The germline V gene has CDR1 MNHEY and CDR2 SMNVEV (reference sequence). As for time point: pretreatment peripheral blood. Only in-frame clones appear in the TCRdb table, and some are missing; sequencing was by immunoSEQ multiplex PCR. This table holds approximately 45,000 clones, 82% found once. The TCR comes from a man aged 50 to 59 with urothelial cancer. The material was PBMCs, obtained around atezolizumab (anti-PD-L1) treatment. V is TRBV27 and J is TRBJ1-4; D gene uncertain. CDR3 DNA: TGTGCCAGCAGTTTGGCCGGGGTTGGCGAAAAACTGTTTTTT. Protein: CASSLAGVGEKLFF.